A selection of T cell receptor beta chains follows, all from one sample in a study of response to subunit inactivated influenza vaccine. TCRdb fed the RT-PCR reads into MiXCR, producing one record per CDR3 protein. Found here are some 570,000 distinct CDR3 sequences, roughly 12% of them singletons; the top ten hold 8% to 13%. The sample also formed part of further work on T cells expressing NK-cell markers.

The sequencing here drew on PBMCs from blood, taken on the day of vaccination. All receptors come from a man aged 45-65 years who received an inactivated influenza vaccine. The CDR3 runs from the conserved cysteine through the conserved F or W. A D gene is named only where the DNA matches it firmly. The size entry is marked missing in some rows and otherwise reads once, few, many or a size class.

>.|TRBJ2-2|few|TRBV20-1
TGCAGTGCTAGTTTGCCAGGTCGCCTGTTTTTT
CSASLPGRLFF
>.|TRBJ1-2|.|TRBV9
TGTGCCAGCAGCGAGGGAATGGTGGGGGGCTACACCTTC
CASSEGMVGGYTF
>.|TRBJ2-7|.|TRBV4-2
TGTGCCAGCAGCCAATCCCGGGACCACTCCTACGAGCAGTACTTC
CASSQSRDHSYEQYF
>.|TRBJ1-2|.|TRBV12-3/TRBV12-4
TGTGCCAGCAGTTTGCGAAGGGGTAACTATGGCTACACCTTC
CASSLRRGNYGYTF
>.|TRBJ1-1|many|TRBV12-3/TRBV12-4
TGTGCCAGCAGCTTCAGGCAGAACACTGAAGCTTTCTTT
CASSFRQNTEAFF
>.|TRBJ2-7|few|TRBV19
TGTGCCAGTAGTGAGTATAGCGGAAACTACGAGCAGTACTTC
CASSEYSGNYEQYF
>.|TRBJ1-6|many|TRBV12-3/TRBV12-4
TGTGCCAGCAGTTTAGGGGGGGGTAATTCACCCCTCCACTTT
CASSLGGGNSPLHF
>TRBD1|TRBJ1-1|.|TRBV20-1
TGCAGTGCTAGAGGAGGGGCAGGGGGAAGTTCGACTGAAGCTTTCTTT
CSARGGAGGSSTEAFF
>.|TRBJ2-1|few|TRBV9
TGTGCCAGCAGCGTAGAGGATAGCGACTACAATGAGCAGTTCTTC
CASSVEDSDYNEQFF
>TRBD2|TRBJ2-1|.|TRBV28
TGTGCCAGCAGTCTACGGACTAGCGGGAGATGGGCTCCTACGGTCAATGAGCAGTTCTTC
CASSLRTSGRWAPTVNEQFF
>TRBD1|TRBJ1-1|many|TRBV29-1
TGCAGCGCCGAGGGACAGACGAACACTGAAGCTTTCTTT
CSAEGQTNTEAFF
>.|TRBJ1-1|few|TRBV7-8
TGTGCCAGCAGCTTAGAGGGGGGTGCAGGGGTCGCCACTGAAGCTTTCTTT
CASSLEGGAGVATEAFF
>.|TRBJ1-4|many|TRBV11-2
TGTGCCAGCAGCGCGGGACACGGAAATGAAAAACTGTTTTTT
CASSAGHGNEKLFF
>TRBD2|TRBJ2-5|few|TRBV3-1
TGTGCCAGCAGCCAACCTCAAGGGACTAGCGGGAAAGAGACCCAGTACTTC
CASSQPQGTSGKETQYF
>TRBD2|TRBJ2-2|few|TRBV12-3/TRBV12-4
TGTGCCAGCAGACTAGCGGGGGGCCGCAGCGGGGAGCTGTTTTTT
CASRLAGGRSGELFF
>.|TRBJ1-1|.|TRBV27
TGTGCCAGCAGGCGGGGGAGGGTCGACGGCACTGAAGCTTTCTTT
CASRRGRVDGTEAFF
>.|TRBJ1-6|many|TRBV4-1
TGCGCCAGCAGCCAAGATCGACGGATGCCCAGGTCCTATAATTCACCCCTCCACTTT
CASSQDRRMPRSYNSPLHF
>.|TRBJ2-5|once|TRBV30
TGTGCCTGGACCCTAATTCCCCTACAAGAGACCCAGTACTTC
CAWTLIPLQETQYF
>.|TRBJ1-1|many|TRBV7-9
TGTGCCAGCAGCTTAGCGGGCAATTGGGCAATTCCTGAAGCTTTCTTT
CASSLAGNWAIPEAFF
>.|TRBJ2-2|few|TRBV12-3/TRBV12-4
TGTGCCAGCAGTCCTCAGGGGTCGATCACCGGGGAGCTGTTTTTT
CASSPQGSITGELFF
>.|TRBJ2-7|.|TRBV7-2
TGTGCCAGCAGCTTAGTGGGGACTGGCCCCAACGAGCAGTACTTC
CASSLVGTGPNEQYF
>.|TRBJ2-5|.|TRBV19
TGTGCCAGTAGGGCTAGCGTTGTAGAGACCCAGTACTTC
CASRASVVETQYF
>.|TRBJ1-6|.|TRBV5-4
TGTGCCAGCAGCTTGCGAAACAGTGATTCACCCCTCCACTTT
CASSLRNSDSPLHF
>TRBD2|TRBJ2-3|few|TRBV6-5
TGTGCCAGCAGTTACTCGAGACTAGCGGGAGGGGATACGCAGTATTTT
CASSYSRLAGGDTQYF
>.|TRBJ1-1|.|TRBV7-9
TGTGCCAGCAGCTTAGCTGAGGGGGGAGTGAACACTGAAGCTTTCTTT
CASSLAEGGVNTEAFF
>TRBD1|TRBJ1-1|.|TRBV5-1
TGCGCCAGCAGCGTGGACAGGGTGGGGAACACTGAAGCTTTCTTT
CASSVDRVGNTEAFF
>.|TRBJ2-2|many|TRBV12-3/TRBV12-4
TGTGCCAGCATTCTCCACGGGGAGCTGTTTTTT
CASILHGELFF
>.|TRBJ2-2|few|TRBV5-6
TGTGCCAGCAGCTTGAGGTCAGGCCTTAACACCGGGGAGCTGTTTTTT
CASSLRSGLNTGELFF
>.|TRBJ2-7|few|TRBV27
TGTGCCAGCAGTTTATCGGTCGGGCTGGGATTTTACGAGCAGTACTTC
CASSLSVGLGFYEQYF
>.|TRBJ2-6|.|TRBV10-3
TGTGCCATCAGTGATTGGGCTGGGGCCAACGTCCTGACTTTC
CAISDWAGANVLTF
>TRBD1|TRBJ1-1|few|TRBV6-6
TGTGCCAGCATAGACAGGGAGAGTACTGAAGCTTTCTTT
CASIDRESTEAFF
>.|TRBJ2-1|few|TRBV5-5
TGTGCCAGCAGCCGTGGACCATTGGATGAGCAGTTCTTC
CASSRGPLDEQFF
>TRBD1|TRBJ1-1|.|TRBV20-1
TGCAGTGCTAGATCGGGACAGAGGACTGAAGCTTTCTTT
CSARSGQRTEAFF
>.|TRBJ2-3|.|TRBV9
TGTGCCAGCAGCGTAGCCCCTTTAGGGACGTTCGCGGATACGCAGTATTTT
CASSVAPLGTFADTQYF
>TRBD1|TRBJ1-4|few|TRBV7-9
TGTGCCAGCAGCTATTGGACAGGGAGGAATGAAAAACTGTTTTTT
CASSYWTGRNEKLFF
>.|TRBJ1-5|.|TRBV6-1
TGTGCCAGCAGAAAGGGGGGTCCTAGCCAGCCCCAGCATTTT
CASRKGGPSQPQHF
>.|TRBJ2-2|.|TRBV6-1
TGTGCCATTGCGCCGGGACTTTACACCGGGGAGCTGTTTTTT
CAIAPGLYTGELFF
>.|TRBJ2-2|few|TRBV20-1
TGCAGTGCTGCCCAGCACAAGAACACCGGGGAGCTGTTTTTT
CSAAQHKNTGELFF
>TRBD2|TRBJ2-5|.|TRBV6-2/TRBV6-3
TGTGCCAGCAGGACTACCGGGACTAGCAAGGAGACCCAGTACTTC
CASRTTGTSKETQYF